Sequencing of this TCR beta chain was carried out in a study of CD8+CD57+ T cells in acquired aplastic anemia. Overall study: Isolated CD4+ and CD8+ cells, once sorted, yielded DNA averaging about 3.2 ug.

The use of genomic DNA as template underpinned the TCR beta VDJ and CDR3 profiling. TCRdb fed the reads into MiXCR, producing one record per CDR3 protein. The repertoire has 450,000 to 550,000 distinct CDR3 sequences, around a third of them found once; the top ten carry roughly 0.8%. For sequencing, patients were chosen who had shown expansion of CD8+CD57+ cells by flow cytometry. The cohort consisted entirely of patients having severe acquired aplastic anemia. Sequenced: sorted CD4+, CD8+, or CD8+CD57+ T cells (not recorded which) from PBMCs. The TCR comes from a human donor with aplastic anemia.

Written as DNA, the CDR3 is TGTGCCAGCAGCGGGGCGTTTCTAGCCCCAGATACGCAGTATTTT. Translation: CASSGAFLAPDTQYF. The chain employs TRBV5-5 and TRBJ2-3; D may match TRBD1 or TRBD2 (5 bases each). The CDR3 sequence is 15 residues long. The ends were cut back, 4 bases at V and 4 bases at J, with 16 bases in the middle. CDR1 and CDR2 (germline): SGHKS, YYEKEE (reference sequence).